One sample yielded the 26 T cell receptor beta chains listed below, sequenced in a study of radiotherapy plus CTLA-4 blockade in lung cancer. Here immunoSEQ multiplex PCR was the method, and the copy in TCRdb shows in-frame clones only, minus some. This table has approximately 65,000 clones, 70% to 85% appearing once. Source: peripheral blood, taken from a patient treated with radiotherapy plus ipilimumab. The receptor source for this set is a human donor with non-small cell lung cancer who had a complete response to radiotherapy plus ipilimumab.

The genes are TRBV27 and TRBJ1-1; no definite D call. This CDR3 has 13 amino acids. Looked up from germline, CDR1 is MNHEY and CDR2 is SMNVEV (reference sequence). Trimming cost V 7 bases and J 10 bases, with 19 bases left between them. CDR3 loop: CASTSGRVKGAFF. Here the CDR3 DNA reads TGTGCCAGCACCTCGGGGAGGGTTAAGGGAGCTTTCTTT.

The chain is built from TRBV5-1 and TRBJ1-6; no definite D call. The CDR3 covers 16 residues. The V end lost 0 bases, the J end lost 10 bases, and 17 bases lay between the germline ends. The germline V gene encodes CDR1 SGHRS and CDR2 YFSETQ. Written as DNA, the CDR3 is TGCGCCAGCAGCTTGGCCCTGCCGGAAAAAAAGTCACCCCTCCACTTT. Encoded protein: CASSLALPEKKSPLHF.

The chain has TRBV7-9 and TRBJ1-1, with 8 bases fitting TRBD1. V lost 5 bases, J lost 4 bases, and 6 bases stayed unmatched. Per the germline V gene, CDR1 is SEHNR and CDR2 is FQNEAQ (reference sequence). There are 14 residues in the CDR3. CDR3 residues: CASSVRQGTTEAFF. In DNA, the CDR3 is TGTGCCAGCAGCGTACGACAGGGGACCACTGAAGCTTTCTTT. Full variable domain (rest looked up from reference TRBV7-9 and TRBJ1-1): DTGVSQNPRHKITKRGQNVTFRCDPISEHNRLYWYRQTLGQGPEFLTYFQNEAQLEKSRLLSDRFSAERPKGSFSTLEIQRTEQGDSAMYLCASSVRQGTTEAFFGQGTRLTVV.

As regards this clone: A junction end diverges from the germline sequence, so it may reflect a read error. The rearrangement uses TRBV12-5 and TRBJ1-2; weak D call: TRBD1 (5 bases). The CDR3 runs to 12 residues. Germline CDR1 and CDR2: LGHNT and FRNRAP. In DNA, the CDR3 is TGTGCTAGTGGTTTGTCCCCGGGACCTCCTTCATTC. This translates into CASGLSPGPPSF.

The chain couples TRBV5-6 to TRBJ1-1; the D is unclear. Germline V lookup: CDR1 SGHDT, CDR2 YYEEEE. With 2 bases removed from V and 1 base from J, the gap between germline ends came to 6 bases. This CDR3 has 13 residues. CDR3 in amino acids: CASSFTPNTEAFF. The CDR3, as DNA: TGTGCCAGCAGCTTCACACCGAACACTGAAGCTTTCTTT.

The V call is TRBV10-3, the J call TRBJ1-2; D possibly corresponds to TRBD1 (6 bases). CDR1 is ENHRY, CDR2 SYGVKD, per germline. The CDR3 is made up of 14 amino acids. The germline V and J ends were trimmed by 6 bases and 1 base, with 12 bases remaining between them. In DNA form, the CDR3 reads TGTGCCATCAGGGCCGGACAGTTTAACTATGGCTACACCTTC. Amino acid sequence: CAIRAGQFNYGYTF.

This chain connects TRBV7-9 to TRBJ1-1; D not resolved. Trimming pared 2 bases from V and 11 bases from J, leaving 15 bases between. This CDR3 region has 13 residues. Germline CDR1 is SEHNR and CDR2 is FQNEAQ (reference sequence). The CDR3 DNA sequence: TGTGCCAGCAGCTTAAACCTTGGCTTCGCCGCTTTCTTT. Amino acid sequence: CASSLNLGFAAFF. The variable domain in full, completed from reference TRBV7-9 and TRBJ1-1, reads DTGVSQNPRHKITKRGQNVTFRCDPISEHNRLYWYRQTLGQGPEFLTYFQNEAQLEKSRLLSDRFSAERPKGSFSTLEIQRTEQGDSAMYLCASSLNLGFAAFFGQGTRLTVV.

The chain is built from TRBV15 and TRBJ1-1, with 8 bases lining up with TRBD1. The germline CDR1 and CDR2 sequences are LNHNV and YYDKDF (reference sequence). The CDR3 has 15 residues. Losses at the gene ends were 5 bases for V and 1 base for J; bases not matched to a gene: 6. As DNA, the CDR3 is TGTGCCACCAGCCCTAGAGGACAGGGGAACACTGAAGCTTTCTTT. Translating gives CATSPRGQGNTEAFF.

This clone was seen many times. J is TRBJ1-1 and V is TRBV25-1; 10 bases are shared with TRBD1. The germline V gene has CDR1 MGHDK and CDR2 SYGVNS. V was clipped by 0 bases and J by 3 bases; unmatched bases: 1. This CDR3 is built from 15 residues. The CDR3 reads CASSEYGTGDTEAFF. The DNA of the CDR3 is TGTGCCAGCAGTGAATACGGGACAGGGGACACTGAAGCTTTCTTT.

J is TRBJ2-7 and V is TRBV6-5; 10 bases are shared with TRBD1. The V segment lost 0 bases and the J segment 4 bases; nucleotides outside the gene matches: 6. Germline-derived CDR1 and CDR2 are MNHEY and SVGAGI. The CDR3 runs 16 residues. The CDR3 sequence is CASSYSKGQGRYEQYF. CDR3 coding DNA: TGTGCCAGCAGTTACTCAAAGGGACAGGGGAGGTACGAGCAGTACTTC.

The J gene is TRBJ2-2, the V gene TRBV14; TRBD1 is a possible D gene (5 bases). The germline V gene encodes CDR1 SGHDN and CDR2 FVKESK. This CDR3 spans 16 amino acids. Trimming shortened V by 1 base and J by 6 bases, and 15 bases separated the two germline ends. The CDR3 sequence: CASSQGTGRTPGELFF. The CDR3 DNA follows: TGTGCCAGCAGCCAAGGAACAGGCCGGACCCCCGGGGAGCTGTTTTTT. Looking up the rest from reference TRBV14 and TRBJ2-2 gives the full variable domain: EAGVTQFPSHSVIEKGQTVTLRCDPISGHDNLYWYRRVMGKEIKFLLHFVKESKQDESGMPNNRFLAERTGGTYSTLKVQPAELEDSGVYFCASSQGTGRTPGELFFGEGSRLTVL.

This clone was found a few times. This rearrangement joins TRBV27 to TRBJ2-2; TRBD1 is a possible D gene (5 bases). CDR3 size: 14 residues. Trimming cost V 2 bases and J 4 bases, with 8 bases left between them. CDR1 is MNHEY and CDR2 is SMNVEV in the germline V gene (reference sequence). Written as DNA, the CDR3 is TGTGCCAGCAGTTTAATAGGGGCCACCGGGGAGCTGTTTTTT. Translating it yields CASSLIGATGELFF.

The rearrangement joins TRBV14 to TRBJ2-1, with 8 bases that match TRBD2. The V and J ends lost 4 bases and 8 bases, in that order; junction bases with no gene match: 7. Germline-derived CDR1 and CDR2 are SGHDN and FVKESK. The CDR3 runs to 14 residues. CDR3 region: CASSRKRELDEQFF. In nucleotides, the CDR3 is TGTGCCAGCAGCCGCAAGCGGGAGTTGGATGAGCAGTTCTTC.

The J gene is TRBJ2-2, the V gene TRBV10-3; 7 bases align to TRBD1. CDR1 is ENHRY, CDR2 SYGVKD, per germline. Trimming removed 6 bases from V and 0 bases from J; junction bases left unmatched: 7. The CDR3 runs to 16 residues. The CDR3: CAIRPSGTANTGELFF. The CDR3 DNA follows: TGTGCCATCAGACCCTCCGGGACAGCGAACACCGGGGAGCTGTTTTTT.

This clone was observed a few times. The rearrangement links TRBV5-5 to TRBJ1-2; 7 positions match TRBD1. Germline CDR1 reads SGHKS; CDR2 reads YYEKEE (reference sequence). With V trimmed by 1 base and J by 0 bases, 3 bases remained unmatched. The CDR3 spans 15 residues. DNA for the CDR3: TGTGCCAGCAGCTTGACAGGGGAGTCTAACTATGGCTACACCTTC. It yields the protein CASSLTGESNYGYTF.

This rearrangement joins TRBV5-1 to TRBJ2-5; TRBD1 agrees at 8 bases. Germline lookup yields CDR1 SGHRS and CDR2 YFSETQ. The CDR3 is made up of 14 amino acids. The V and J ends lost 0 bases and 7 bases, in that order; junction bases with no gene match: 5. In nucleotides, the CDR3 is TGCGCCAGCAGCTTGGTAGGACAGGGTTCGACCCAGTACTTC. The encoded protein is CASSLVGQGSTQYF.

This rearrangement joins TRBV20-1 to TRBJ1-1, with D unclear. V was cut by 6 bases and J by 2 bases, with 7 bases left in between. The length of the CDR3 is 11 residues. Germline loops: CDR1 DFQATT, CDR2 SNEGSKA (reference sequence). CDR3 in DNA: TGCAGTGCAAAACATAACACTGAAGCTTTCTTT. Residues: CSAKHNTEAFF.

The chain is built from TRBV2 and TRBJ2-7, with D hard to call. V was trimmed by 5 bases and J by 6 bases, leaving 14 bases between them. CDR1 is SNHLY and CDR2 is FYNNEI in the germline V gene. The CDR3 is 13 amino acids. CDR3 in amino acids: CASSRESAGEQYV. CDR3 bases: TGTGCCAGCAGTCGAGAGTCGGCAGGCGAGCAGTACGTC.

The J gene is TRBJ2-1, the V gene TRBV11-3; 9 bases are shared with TRBD2. This CDR3 comprises 16 residues. Germline V gene lookup returns CDR1 SGHNT and CDR2 YENEEA. Unmatched junction bases numbered 9, after V lost 5 bases and J lost 4 bases. CDR3 nucleotides: TGTGCCAGCAGCCCCCTACTAGCGGGTCTATACAATGAGCAGTTCTTC. Protein sequence: CASSPLLAGLYNEQFF.

This chain joins TRBV28 and TRBJ2-1; 8 bases are a match to TRBD2. Germline CDR1 MDHEN, CDR2 SYDVKM. Trimming removed 6 bases from V and 1 base from J; junction bases left unmatched: 5. This CDR3 contains 15 residues. CDR3 residues: CASSSTSESYNEQFF. As DNA, the CDR3 is TGTGCCAGCAGCTCGACTAGCGAATCCTACAATGAGCAGTTCTTC.

The gene calls are TRBV29-1 and TRBJ2-7; tentatively, D is TRBD1 or TRBD2 (5 bases each). The CDR3 runs 13 residues. Trimming took 6 bases from V and 2 from J, leaving 14 bases between them. Germline V lookup: CDR1 SQVTM, CDR2 ANQGSEA. As DNA, the CDR3 is TGCAGCGTGGCCGGGACGGCAACCTACGAGCAGTACTTC. Translating gives CSVAGTATYEQYF.

This chain joins TRBV4-1 and TRBJ2-2; 7 nucleotides agree with TRBD1. The CDR3 is made up of 16 amino acids. Germline-derived CDR1 and CDR2 are MGHRA and YSYEKL. V was clipped by 2 bases and J by 2 bases; unmatched bases: 5. The CDR3, as DNA: TGCGCCAGCAGCCAACAGGGACAGTATAACACCGGGGAGCTGTTTTTT. This encodes CASSQQGQYNTGELFF.

The chain recombines TRBV7-2 with TRBJ2-1, with TRBD2 matching 12 bases. From germline, CDR1 is SGHTA and CDR2 FQGNSA. This CDR3 contains 16 residues. J was trimmed by 7 bases and V by 6 bases; bases with no gene match: 10. The CDR3 DNA sequence: TGTGCCAGCAGTAGTACCGGGACTAGCGGGCGTAATGAGCAGTTCTTC. It yields the protein CASSSTGTSGRNEQFF.

This rearrangement joins TRBV29-1 to TRBJ2-7; D perhaps matches TRBD2 (5 bases). CDR3 length: 13 residues. Trimming cost V 4 bases and J 0 bases, with 10 bases left between them. Germline V gene lookup returns CDR1 SQVTM and CDR2 ANQGSEA. The CDR3, as DNA: TGCAGCGTTGTGGAGGATATCTCCTACGAGCAGTACTTC. Translating gives CSVVEDISYEQYF.

This chain links TRBV18 with TRBJ2-1, with 14 bases aligning to TRBD2. V lost 3 bases to trimming and J lost 4 bases; unmatched junction nucleotides: 2. Germline CDR1 KGHSH, CDR2 LQKENI. The CDR3 spans 16 residues. The CDR3 loop reads CASSPGTSGSYNEQFF. CDR3 DNA: TGTGCCAGCTCACCGGGGACTAGCGGGAGTTACAATGAGCAGTTCTTC.

This clone came up once. The rearrangement uses TRBV5-1 and TRBJ1-3; D might be TRBD1 (5 bases). Germline V lookup: CDR1 SGHRS, CDR2 YFSETQ. The CDR3 extends over 17 amino acids. V gave up 0 bases and J gave up 0 bases, with 13 bases separating them. Written as DNA, the CDR3 is TGCGCCAGCAGCTTGGGAGGGGTATCAGTCTCTGGAAACACCATATATTTT. Translated: CASSLGGVSVSGNTIYF.